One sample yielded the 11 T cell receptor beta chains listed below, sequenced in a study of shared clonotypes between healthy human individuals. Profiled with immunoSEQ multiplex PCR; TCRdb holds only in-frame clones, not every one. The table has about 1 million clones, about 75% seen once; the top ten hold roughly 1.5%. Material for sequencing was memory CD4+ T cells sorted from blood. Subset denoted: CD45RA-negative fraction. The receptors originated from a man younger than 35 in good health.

In DNA form, the CDR3 reads TGTGTCACCCGCCTTAACTATGGCTACACCTTC. Translated, it gives CVTRLNYGYTF. The chain couples TRBV30 to TRBJ1-2; no clear D gene. Germline CDR1 and CDR2: GTSNPN and SVGIG (reference sequence). This CDR3 region has 11 residues.

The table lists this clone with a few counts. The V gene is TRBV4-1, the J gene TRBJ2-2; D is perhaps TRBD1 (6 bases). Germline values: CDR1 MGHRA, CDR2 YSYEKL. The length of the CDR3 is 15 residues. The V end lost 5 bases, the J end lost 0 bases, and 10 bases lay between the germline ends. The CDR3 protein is CASSSGQSNTGELFF. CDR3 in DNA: TGCGCCAGCAGCTCCGGACAGTCGAACACCGGGGAGCTGTTTTTT.

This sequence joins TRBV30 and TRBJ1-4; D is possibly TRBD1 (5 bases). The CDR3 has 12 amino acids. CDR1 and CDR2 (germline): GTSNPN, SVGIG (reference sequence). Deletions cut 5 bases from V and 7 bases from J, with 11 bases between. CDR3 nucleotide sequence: TGTGCCTGGGGAGGGGTGGGTGAAAAACTGTTTTTT. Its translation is CAWGGVGEKLFF. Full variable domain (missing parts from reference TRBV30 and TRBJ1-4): SQTIHQWPATLVQPVGSPLSLECTVEGTSNPNLYWYRQAAGRGLQLLFYSVGIGQISSEVPQNLSASRPQDRQFILSSKKLLLSDSGFYLCAWGGVGEKLFFGSGTQLSVL.

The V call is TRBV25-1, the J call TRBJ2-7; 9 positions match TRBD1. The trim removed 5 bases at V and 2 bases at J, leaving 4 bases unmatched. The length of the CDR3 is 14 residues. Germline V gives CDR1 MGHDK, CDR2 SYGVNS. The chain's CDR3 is CASSPGQGPYEQYF. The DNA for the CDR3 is TGTGCCAGCAGTCCGGGACAGGGCCCCTACGAGCAGTACTTC.

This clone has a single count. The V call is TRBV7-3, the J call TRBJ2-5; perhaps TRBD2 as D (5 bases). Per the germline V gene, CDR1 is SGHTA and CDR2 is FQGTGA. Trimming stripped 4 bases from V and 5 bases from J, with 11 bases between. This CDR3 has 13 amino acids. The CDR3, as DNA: TGTGCCAGCAGCTCAGACCCGGGGGAGACCCAGTACTTC. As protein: CASSSDPGETQYF.

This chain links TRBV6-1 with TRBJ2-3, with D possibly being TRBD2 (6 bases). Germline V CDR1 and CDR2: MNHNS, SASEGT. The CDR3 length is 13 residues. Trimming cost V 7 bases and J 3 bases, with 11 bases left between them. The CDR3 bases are TGTGCCAGCACGGGGGACTGGACAGATACGCAGTATTTT. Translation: CASTGDWTDTQYF.

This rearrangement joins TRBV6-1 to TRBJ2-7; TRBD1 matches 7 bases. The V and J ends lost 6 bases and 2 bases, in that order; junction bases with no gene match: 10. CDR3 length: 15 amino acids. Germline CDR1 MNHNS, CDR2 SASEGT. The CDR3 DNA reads TGTGCCAGCAGAGTGACAGGGTTAGTCCCCTACGAGCAGTACTTC. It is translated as CASRVTGLVPYEQYF.

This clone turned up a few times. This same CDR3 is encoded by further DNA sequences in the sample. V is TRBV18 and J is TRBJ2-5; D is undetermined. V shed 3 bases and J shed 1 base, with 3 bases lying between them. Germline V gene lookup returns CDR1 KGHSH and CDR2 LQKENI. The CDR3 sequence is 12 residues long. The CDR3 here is CASSPGQETQYF. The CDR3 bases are TGTGCCAGCTCACCGGGCCAAGAGACCCAGTACTTC.

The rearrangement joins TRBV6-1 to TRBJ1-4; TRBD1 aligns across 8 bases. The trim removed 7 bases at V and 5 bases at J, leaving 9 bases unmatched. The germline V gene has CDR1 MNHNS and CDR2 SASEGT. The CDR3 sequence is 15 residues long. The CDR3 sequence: CASKDGGQANEKLFF. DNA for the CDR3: TGTGCCAGCAAAGACGGGGGACAGGCAAATGAAAAACTGTTTTTT.

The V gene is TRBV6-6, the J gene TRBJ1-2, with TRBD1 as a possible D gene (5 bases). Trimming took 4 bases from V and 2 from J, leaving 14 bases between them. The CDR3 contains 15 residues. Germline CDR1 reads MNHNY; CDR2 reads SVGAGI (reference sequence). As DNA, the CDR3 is TGTGCCAGCAGTTCTATCCAGGGCGGGAACTATGGCTACACCTTC. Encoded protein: CASSSIQGGNYGYTF.

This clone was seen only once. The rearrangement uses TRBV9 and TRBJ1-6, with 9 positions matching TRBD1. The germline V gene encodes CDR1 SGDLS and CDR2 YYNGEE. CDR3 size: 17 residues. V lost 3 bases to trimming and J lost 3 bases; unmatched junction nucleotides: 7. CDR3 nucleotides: TGTGCCAGCAGCGGCGACCTGACAGGGGGCTATAATTCACCCCTCCACTTT. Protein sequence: CASSGDLTGGYNSPLHF.